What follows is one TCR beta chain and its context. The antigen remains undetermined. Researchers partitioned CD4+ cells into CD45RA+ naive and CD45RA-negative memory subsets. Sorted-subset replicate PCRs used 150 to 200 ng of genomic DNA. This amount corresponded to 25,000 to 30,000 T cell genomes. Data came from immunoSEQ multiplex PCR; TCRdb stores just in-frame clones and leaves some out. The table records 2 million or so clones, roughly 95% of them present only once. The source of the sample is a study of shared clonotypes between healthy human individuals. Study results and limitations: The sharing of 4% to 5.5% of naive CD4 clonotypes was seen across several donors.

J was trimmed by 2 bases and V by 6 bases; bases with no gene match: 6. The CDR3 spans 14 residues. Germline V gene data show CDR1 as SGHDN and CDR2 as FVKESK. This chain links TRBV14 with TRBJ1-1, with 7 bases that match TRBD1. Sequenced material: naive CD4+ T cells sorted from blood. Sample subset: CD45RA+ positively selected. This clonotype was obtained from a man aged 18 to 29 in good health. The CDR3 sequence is CASRRQGFNTEAFF. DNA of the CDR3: TGTGCCAGCAGACGACAGGGATTTAACACTGAAGCTTTCTTT.